This T cell receptor (beta chain) came from a study of OX40 agonist ivuxolimab in advanced cancers. About the research overall: Subjects had a mean age of about 65 years, with a range of about 23 to 85; about 83% were male.

Data came from immunoSEQ multiplex PCR; TCRdb stores just in-frame clones and leaves some out. The sample records 57,000 or so clones, around 83% being singletons. Trimming removed 6 bases at V and 8 bases at J, with 16 bases between. Germline CDR1 is ENHRY and CDR2 is SYGVKD. This CDR3 region has 13 residues. Source: CD4+ or CD8+ T cells sorted from blood, taken in a trial of the OX40 agonist ivuxolimab. The TCR comes from an adult with an advanced solid tumor such as melanoma, head and neck, liver or kidney cancer. This chain uses TRBV10-3 with TRBJ1-2, with D unclear. CDR3 residues: CAISPDALEGYTF. The CDR3 bases are TGTGCCATCAGCCCGGACGCATTGGAAGGCTACACCTTC.